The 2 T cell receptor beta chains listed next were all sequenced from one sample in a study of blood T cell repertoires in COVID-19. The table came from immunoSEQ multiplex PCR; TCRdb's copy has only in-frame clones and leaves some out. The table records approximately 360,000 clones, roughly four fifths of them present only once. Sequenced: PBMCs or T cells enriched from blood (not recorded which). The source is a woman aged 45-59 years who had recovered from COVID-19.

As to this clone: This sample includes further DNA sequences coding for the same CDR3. Here the CDR3 reads CASSLGTGSYGYTF. The CDR3 DNA sequence: TGTGCCAGCAGCTTGGGGACGGGAAGCTATGGCTACACCTTC. J is TRBJ1-2 and V is TRBV5-4; D remains unclear. The CDR3 extends over 14 amino acids. V dropped 0 bases and J dropped 4 bases, with 10 bases sitting between them. The germline gives CDR1 SGHNT, CDR2 YYREEE (reference sequence).

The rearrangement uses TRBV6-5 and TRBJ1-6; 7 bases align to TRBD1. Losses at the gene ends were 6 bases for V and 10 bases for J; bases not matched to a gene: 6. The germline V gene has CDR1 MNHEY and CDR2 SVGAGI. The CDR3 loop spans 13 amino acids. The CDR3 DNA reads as TGTGCCAGCAGACAGACAGGGTGGTCACCCCTCCACTTT. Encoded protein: CASRQTGWSPLHF.